What follows is one TCR beta chain and its context. Antigen specificity is unknown. The data stem from a study of cytomegalovirus exposure and HLA in healthy donors. The study, taken as a whole, reports: High sensitivity and specificity were reportedly achieved when the classifier diagnosed cytomegalovirus status. Most CMV-associated TCR beta chains were later found to appear HLA-restricted.

Donors consisted of healthy bone marrow donors. With 60 Vbeta and 13 Jbeta primers, the PCR was carried out. The data were produced by immunoSEQ multiplex PCR, yet TCRdb's version contains in-frame clones alone and is incomplete. Here the sample spans 150,000 to 200,000 clones, almost 80% being singletons. The CDR3 runs 15 residues. Losses at the gene ends were 4 bases for V and 5 bases for J; bases not matched to a gene: 10. The germline V gene encodes CDR1 LNHDA and CDR2 SQIVND (reference sequence). Material for sequencing was PBMCs. This TCR was recovered from a woman aged 50 to 60 in good health and CMV-seropositive. This sequence joins TRBV19 and TRBJ2-5; 7 positions match TRBD2. Written as DNA, the CDR3 is TGTGCCAGTAGTACGGGCGGGAGAGCGCGGGAGACCCAGTACTTC. It yields the protein CASSTGGRARETQYF.